This TCR beta chain was captured in a study of regulatory T cells in long-lasting Graves disease. The V gene's germline CDR1 is ENHRY and CDR2 SYGVKD. Trimming removed 6 bases at V and 6 bases at J, with 9 bases between. The CDR3 has 11 amino acids. Documented time point: persistent/refractory GD, antithyroid drugs over 5 years with positive TRAb. Extracted PBMC RNA gave rise to the TCR library. With iRepertoire HTBI primers and Arm-PCR of CDR3 regions, TCR beta libraries were built. TCRdb re-called the multiplex PCR reads with MiXCR, one entry per CDR3 protein. The sample lists 650,000 to 850,000 distinct CDR3 sequences, about 30% occurring once.

Sequenced here: peripheral blood mononuclear cells (PBMCs), sampled when the disease was refractory, from a patient treated with antithyroid drugs. The chain combines TRBV10-3 with TRBJ2-7; no clear D. The receptor was derived from a female donor with Graves disease. CDR3 coding DNA: TGTGCCATCAGCGACATGGGCGAGCAGTACTTC. It codes for CAISDMGEQYF.